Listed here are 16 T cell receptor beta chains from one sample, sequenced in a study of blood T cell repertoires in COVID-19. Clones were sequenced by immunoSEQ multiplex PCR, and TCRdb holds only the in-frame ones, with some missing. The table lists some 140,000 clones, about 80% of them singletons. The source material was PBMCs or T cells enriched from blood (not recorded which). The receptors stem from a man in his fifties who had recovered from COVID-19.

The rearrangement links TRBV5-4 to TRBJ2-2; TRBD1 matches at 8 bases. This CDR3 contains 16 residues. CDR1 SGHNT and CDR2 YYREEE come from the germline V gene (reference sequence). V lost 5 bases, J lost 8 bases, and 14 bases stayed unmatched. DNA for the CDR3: TGTGCCAGCAGTTATACCGGGACAGGTCGTTGGGGGGAGCTGTTTTTT. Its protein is CASSYTGTGRWGELFF. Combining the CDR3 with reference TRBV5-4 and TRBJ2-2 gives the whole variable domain ETGVTQSPTHLIKTRGQQVTLRCSSQSGHNTVSWYQQALGQGPQFIFQYYREEENGRGNFPPRFSGLQFPNYSSELNVNALELDDSALYLCASSYTGTGRWGELFFGEGSRLTVL.

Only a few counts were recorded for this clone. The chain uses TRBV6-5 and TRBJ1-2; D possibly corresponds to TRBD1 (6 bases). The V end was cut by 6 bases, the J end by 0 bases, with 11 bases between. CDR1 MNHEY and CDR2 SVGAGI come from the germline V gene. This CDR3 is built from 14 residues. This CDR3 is CASRGDTPNYGYTF. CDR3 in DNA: TGTGCCAGCAGGGGGGACACACCTAACTATGGCTACACCTTC.

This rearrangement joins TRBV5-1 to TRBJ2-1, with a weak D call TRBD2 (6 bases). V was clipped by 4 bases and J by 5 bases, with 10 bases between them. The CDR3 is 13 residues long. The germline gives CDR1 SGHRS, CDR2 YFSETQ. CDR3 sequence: CASSRRLDNEQFF. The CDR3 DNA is TGCGCCAGCAGCCGGAGACTAGACAATGAGCAGTTCTTC.

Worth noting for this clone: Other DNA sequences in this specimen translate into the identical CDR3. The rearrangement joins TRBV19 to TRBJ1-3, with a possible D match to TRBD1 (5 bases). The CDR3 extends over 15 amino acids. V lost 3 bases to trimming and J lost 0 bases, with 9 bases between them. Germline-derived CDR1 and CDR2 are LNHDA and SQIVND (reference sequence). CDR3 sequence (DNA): TGTGCCAGTAGTATGAGGCAGGGCTCTGGAAACACCATATATTTT. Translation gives CASSMRQGSGNTIYF.

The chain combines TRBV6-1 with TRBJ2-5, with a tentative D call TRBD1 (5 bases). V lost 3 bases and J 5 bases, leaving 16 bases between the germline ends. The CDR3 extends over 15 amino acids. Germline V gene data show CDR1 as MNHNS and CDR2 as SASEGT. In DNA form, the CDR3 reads TGTGCCAGCAGTGAGCGACGACAGACAGCGGAGACCCAGTACTTC. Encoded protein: CASSERRQTAETQYF.

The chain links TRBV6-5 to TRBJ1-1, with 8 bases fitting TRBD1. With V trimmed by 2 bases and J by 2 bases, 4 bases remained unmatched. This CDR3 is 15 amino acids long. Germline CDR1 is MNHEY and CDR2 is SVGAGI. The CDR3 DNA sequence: TGTGCCAGCAGTTACCAGGGACAGGCTAACACTGAAGCTTTCTTT. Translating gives CASSYQGQANTEAFF.

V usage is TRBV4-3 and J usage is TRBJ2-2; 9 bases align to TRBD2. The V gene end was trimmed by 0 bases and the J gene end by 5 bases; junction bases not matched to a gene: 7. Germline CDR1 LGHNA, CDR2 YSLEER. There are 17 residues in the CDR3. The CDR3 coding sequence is TGCGCCAGCAGCCAAGATCTCGCTAGCGGGGCTACCGGGGAGCTGTTTTTT. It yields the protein CASSQDLASGATGELFF.

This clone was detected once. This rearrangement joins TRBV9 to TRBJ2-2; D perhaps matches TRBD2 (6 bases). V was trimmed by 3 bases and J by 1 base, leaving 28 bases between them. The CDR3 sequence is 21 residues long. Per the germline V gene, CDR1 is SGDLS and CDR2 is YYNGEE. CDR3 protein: CASSAQRRGYGAGMNTGELFF. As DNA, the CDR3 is TGTGCCAGCAGCGCCCAGAGACGGGGGTACGGGGCAGGGATGAACACCGGGGAGCTGTTTTTT.

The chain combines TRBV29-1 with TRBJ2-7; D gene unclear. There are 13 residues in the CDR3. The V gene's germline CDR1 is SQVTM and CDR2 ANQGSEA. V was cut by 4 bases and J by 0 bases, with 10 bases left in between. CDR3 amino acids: CSVVSGSSYEQYF. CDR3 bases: TGCAGCGTTGTTTCTGGCAGCTCCTACGAGCAGTACTTC.

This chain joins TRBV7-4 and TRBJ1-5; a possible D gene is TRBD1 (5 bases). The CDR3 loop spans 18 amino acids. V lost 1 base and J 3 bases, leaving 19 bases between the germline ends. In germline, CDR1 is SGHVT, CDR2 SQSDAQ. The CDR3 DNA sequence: TGTGCCAGCAGCTTAGGACGGCCTGGGGCCCTGATCAATCAGCCCCAGCATTTT. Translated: CASSLGRPGALINQPQHF.

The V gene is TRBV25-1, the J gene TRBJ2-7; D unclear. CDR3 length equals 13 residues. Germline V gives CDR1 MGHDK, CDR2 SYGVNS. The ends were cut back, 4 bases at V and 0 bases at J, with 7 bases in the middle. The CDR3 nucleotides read TGTGCCAGCAGTGCCAGAAGCTCCTACGAGCAGTACTTC. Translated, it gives CASSARSSYEQYF.

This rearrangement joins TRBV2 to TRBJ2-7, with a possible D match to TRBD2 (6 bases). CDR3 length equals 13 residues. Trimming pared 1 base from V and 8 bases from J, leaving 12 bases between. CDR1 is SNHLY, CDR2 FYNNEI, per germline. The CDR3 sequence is CASSEGRVSKQYF. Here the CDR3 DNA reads TGTGCCAGCAGTGAAGGGAGGGTTTCGAAGCAGTACTTC.

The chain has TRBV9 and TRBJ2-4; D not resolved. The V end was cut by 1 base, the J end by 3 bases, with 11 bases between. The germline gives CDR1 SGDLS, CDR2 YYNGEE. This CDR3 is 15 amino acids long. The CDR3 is CASSVTGFGKNIQYF. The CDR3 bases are TGTGCCAGCAGCGTAACCGGGTTCGGCAAAAACATTCAGTACTTC.

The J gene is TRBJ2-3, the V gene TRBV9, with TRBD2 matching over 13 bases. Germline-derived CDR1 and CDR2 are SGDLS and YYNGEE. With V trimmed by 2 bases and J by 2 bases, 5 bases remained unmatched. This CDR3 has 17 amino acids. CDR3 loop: CASSVFGLAGVTDTQYF. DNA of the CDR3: TGTGCCAGCAGCGTTTTCGGACTAGCGGGGGTCACAGATACGCAGTATTTT.

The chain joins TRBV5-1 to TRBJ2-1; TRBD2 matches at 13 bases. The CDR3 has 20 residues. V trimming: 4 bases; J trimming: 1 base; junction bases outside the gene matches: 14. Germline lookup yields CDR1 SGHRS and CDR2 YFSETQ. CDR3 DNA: TGCGCCAGCAGCCAAGCTCTACTAGCGGGGGGGCCGCTATCCTACAATGAGCAGTTCTTC. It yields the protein CASSQALLAGGPLSYNEQFF.

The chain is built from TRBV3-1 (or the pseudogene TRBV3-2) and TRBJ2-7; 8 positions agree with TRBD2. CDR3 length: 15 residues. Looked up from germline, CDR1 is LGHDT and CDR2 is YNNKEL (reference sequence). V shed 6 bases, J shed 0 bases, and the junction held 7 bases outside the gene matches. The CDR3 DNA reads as TGTGCCAGCAGGGTCGGGGGGGCGGCCTCCTACGAGCAGTACTTC. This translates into CASRVGGAASYEQYF.